Presented here are 9 T cell receptor beta chains from one specimen sequenced in a study of cytomegalovirus exposure and HLA in healthy donors. Primers for the PCR totalled 60 Vbeta and 13 Jbeta. The data were produced by immunoSEQ multiplex PCR, yet TCRdb's version contains in-frame clones alone and is incomplete. The sample carries about 120,000 clones, about 75% recorded once. Sequencing input: PBMCs. These receptors were taken from a woman aged 40 to 49 in good health and CMV-seropositive.

In this sample, this clone turned up a few times. V is TRBV19 and J is TRBJ2-7, with 7 positions matching TRBD2. Germline CDR1 reads LNHDA; CDR2 reads SQIVND (reference sequence). This CDR3 contains 13 residues. J was trimmed by 3 bases and V by 3 bases; bases with no gene match: 2. The CDR3 region has the DNA TGTGCCAGTAGTATGGGGGACTACTACGAGCAGTACTTC. The encoded protein is CASSMGDYYEQYF.

The rearrangement links TRBV4-3 to TRBJ2-1; maybe TRBD2 (5 bases). Between the trimmed V and J ends, which lost 0 bases and 6 bases, there was a span of 12 bases. This CDR3 region has 15 residues. Germline CDR1 is LGHNA and CDR2 is YSLEER. The CDR3 DNA follows: TGCGCCAGCAGCCAAGAGGAAGCTAGCTTCAATGAGCAGTTCTTC. Translated, it gives CASSQEEASFNEQFF.

This chain links TRBV5-4 with TRBJ2-1; 8 bases fit TRBD2. J gave up 0 bases and V 1 base, and 6 bases lay outside the gene matches. Germline V gene lookup returns CDR1 SGHNT and CDR2 YYREEE (reference sequence). The CDR3 consists of 17 residues. The CDR3 region is CASSLRGGPSSYNEQFF. DNA for the CDR3: TGTGCCAGCAGCTTGCGGGGGGGGCCCAGCTCCTACAATGAGCAGTTCTTC.

This clone was seen only a few times. V gene TRBV7-2 combines with J gene TRBJ1-5, with a possible D match to TRBD1 (6 bases). CDR1 is SGHTA and CDR2 is FQGNSA in the germline V gene. V gave up 4 bases and J gave up 7 bases, with 11 bases separating them. The CDR3 sequence is 13 residues long. The CDR3: CASSSRGDQPQHF. The CDR3 DNA sequence: TGTGCCAGCAGCTCCAGGGGAGACCAGCCCCAGCATTTT.

The chain links TRBV13 to TRBJ1-1; the D is unclear. The CDR3 length is 13 residues. V was cut by 1 base and J by 4 bases, with 7 bases left in between. Germline loops: CDR1 PRHDT, CDR2 FYEKMQ (reference sequence). CDR3 sequence: CASSLEEGTEAFF. The DNA of the CDR3 is TGTGCCAGCAGCTTAGAGGAGGGCACTGAAGCTTTCTTT.

The rearrangement uses TRBV27 and TRBJ2-3; TRBD1 might be the D (6 bases). The CDR3 consists of 15 residues. V was trimmed by 3 bases and J by 3 bases, leaving 13 bases between them. CDR1 is MNHEY and CDR2 is SMNVEV in the germline V gene (reference sequence). CDR3 sequence reads: CASSFMDSRTDTQYF. The DNA of the CDR3 is TGTGCCAGCAGTTTTATGGACAGCCGTACAGATACGCAGTATTTT.

The V and J genes are TRBV7-2 and TRBJ2-2, with 13 positions matching TRBD2. The CDR3 is 16 residues long. With V trimmed by 1 base and J by 7 bases, 3 bases remained unmatched. Germline V lookup: CDR1 SGHTA, CDR2 FQGNSA. The CDR3 spells CASSLELAGGRGELFF. CDR3 nucleotides: TGTGCCAGCAGCTTAGAACTAGCGGGGGGGCGCGGGGAGCTGTTTTTT.

This clone was recorded once. The chain joins TRBV2 to TRBJ1-2; D is undetermined. Germline CDR1 is SNHLY and CDR2 is FYNNEI. Trimming removed 5 bases at V and 8 bases at J, with 12 bases between. The CDR3 extends over 12 amino acids. The CDR3 DNA follows: TGTGCCAGCAGTTCCGACATTATCGGCTACACCTTC. Residues: CASSSDIIGYTF.

The rearrangement uses TRBV5-6 and TRBJ1-1; TRBD1 aligns across 10 bases. J was trimmed by 1 base and V by 6 bases; bases with no gene match: 18. Germline CDR1 is SGHDT and CDR2 is YYEEEE. The CDR3 loop spans 19 amino acids. The CDR3 reads CASIQGQGGGARWNTEAFF. The DNA of the CDR3 is TGTGCCAGCATCCAAGGACAGGGGGGAGGGGCCCGGTGGAACACTGAAGCTTTCTTT.